This T cell receptor (beta chain) was sequenced for a study of blood T cell repertoires in COVID-19. Study overall: PBMCs, B-cell-depleted T cells, or T cells were the source of the cDNA or gDNA that made up the material.

J was trimmed by 5 bases and V by 6 bases; bases with no gene match: 3. This CDR3 comprises 12 residues. Using immunoSEQ multiplex PCR, the repertoire was profiled, and TCRdb retains in-frame clones only, with some absent. The sample shows 250,000 or so clones, about four fifths of them seen only once. In assigning cohorts, the study relied on participant-reported clinical history. Before being deemed recovered, Cohort 3 donors had two negative PCRs, clearance, or symptom resolution. This rearrangement joins TRBV12-3 or TRBV12-4 to TRBJ2-7, with TRBD1 matching over 8 bases. The source is a man aged 50-59 years who had recovered from COVID-19. The sequenced sample was PBMCs or T cells enriched from blood (not recorded which). For the CDR3, the DNA is TGTGCCAGCAGGTCGACAGGGGACGAGCAGTACTTC. It yields the protein CASRSTGDEQYF.